The subject of this entry is one TCR beta chain. The data were obtained in a study of shared clonotypes between healthy human individuals. Background on the study: Each donor had three CD4 naive, three CD4 memory, two CD8 naive and one CD8 memory plate.

Between the trimmed V and J ends, which lost 4 bases and 6 bases, there was a span of 11 bases. Germline V gene lookup returns CDR1 SGDLS and CDR2 YYNGEE. This CDR3 contains 13 residues. Deep-level assay runs were performed. Per the authors' pipeline: Junction-only immunoSEQ data arrived without quality scores, meaning filtering differed. Measured with immunoSEQ multiplex PCR; TCRdb has only the in-frame clones, and not every one. The V and J calls and the clone size are those of that table, but D and trimming were determined from the DNA. Of around 2.5 million clones in the sample, 93% were seen once. Healthy HIV-negative adults with no recent acute infections or vaccinations were recruited as donors.

The sequence was collected from a man aged 18 to 35 in good health. Some clones in this sample may be carry-over from other donors' samples. This chain connects TRBV9 to TRBJ1-5, with D possibly TRBD1 on 5 matching bases. Sequenced: naive CD4+ T cells from PBMCs. Indicated subset: CD45RA+ positively selected. The CDR3 bases are TGTGCCAGCAGCTCCGGGACTACTCAGCCCCAGCATTTT. Residues: CASSSGTTQPQHF.